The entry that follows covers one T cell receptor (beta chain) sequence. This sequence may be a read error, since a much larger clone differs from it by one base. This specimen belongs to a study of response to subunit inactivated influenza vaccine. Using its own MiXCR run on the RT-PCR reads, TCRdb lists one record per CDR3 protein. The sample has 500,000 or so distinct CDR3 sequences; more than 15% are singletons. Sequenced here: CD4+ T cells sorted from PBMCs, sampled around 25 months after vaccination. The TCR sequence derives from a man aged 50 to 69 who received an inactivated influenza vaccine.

DNA for the CDR3: TGTGCCATCAGTGGGACAGCAACTAATGAAAAACTGTTTTTT. Translation gives CAISGTATNEKLFF. The chain combines TRBV10-3 with TRBJ1-4, with a possible D match to TRBD1 (6 bases). The length of the CDR3 is 14 residues. V was pared by 4 bases and J by 0 bases, with 6 bases between. Germline V CDR1 and CDR2: ENHRY, SYGVKD.